Below, one T cell receptor (beta chain) is given with its context. Its specificity is unknown. The same CDR3 arises from other DNA sequences in this sample as well. PCR primers comprised 60 Vbeta and 13 Jbeta primers. Assay: immunoSEQ multiplex PCR; the TCRdb copy retains only in-frame clones and omits some. This table has roughly 200,000 clones, roughly 80% appearing once. The sample comes from a study of cytomegalovirus exposure and HLA in healthy donors. Study in general: An early data release held some 85 million unique TCRs from HLA-typed donors.

Study-level results: Researchers had no immune exposure information except CMV serostatus available.

CDR1 is LGHNA and CDR2 is YSLEER in the germline V gene. The CDR3 spans 19 residues. V dropped 0 bases and J dropped 0; count of bases not matched to a gene: 7. This TCR derives from a woman in her 30s in good health and CMV-seropositive. The sequenced sample consisted of PBMCs. The rearrangement links TRBV4-3 to TRBJ1-6; TRBD1 agrees at 8 bases. The CDR3 loop is CASSQEGQATSSYNSPLHF. CDR3 nucleotides: TGCGCCAGCAGCCAAGAGGGACAGGCGACGAGCTCCTATAATTCACCCCTCCACTTT.